One and the same sample provided the 29 T cell receptor beta chains below, sequenced in a study of monozygotic twins with inflammatory bowel disease. TCRdb derives one entry per CDR3 protein from the 5' RACE reads, leaving out DNA. In total, the table holds about 150,000 distinct CDR3 sequences. Input material: blood. These receptors originate from a human donor with ulcerative colitis or Crohn's disease, or a healthy co-twin of an affected twin (not recorded which).

V usage is TRBV2 and J usage is TRBJ1-5. This CDR3 is built from 12 residues. Germline values: CDR1 SNHLY, CDR2 FYNNEI. The CDR3 is CASTEGIQPQHF.

This chain joins TRBV12-3 or TRBV12-4 and TRBJ1-1. The CDR3 spans 12 residues. This chain's CDR3 is CASSFPNTEAFF.

CDR3 region: CASRGTGGSFPQETQYF. This chain uses TRBV12-3 or TRBV12-4 with TRBJ2-5; checking the TCRdb D call of TRBD1 is not possible without DNA. CDR3 length: 17 residues.

J is TRBJ1-3 and V is TRBV5-1. CDR1 SGHRS and CDR2 YFSETQ come from the germline V gene. The CDR3 contains 14 residues. CDR3 sequence: CASSLDRSGNTIYF.

The rearrangement links TRBV7-9 to TRBJ2-7; absent DNA, TCRdb's TRBD1 call cannot be checked. The CDR3 is 15 amino acids. CDR1 is SEHNR and CDR2 is FQNEAQ in the germline V gene (reference sequence). Here the CDR3 reads CASSFWPGGSYEQYF.

J is TRBJ2-1 and V is TRBV7-9; there is no DNA to check the TCRdb D call of TRBD1. CDR1 and CDR2 (germline): SEHNR, FQNEAQ (reference sequence). This CDR3 comprises 16 residues. The CDR3 region is CASSLSRSGGGNEQFF. Together with reference TRBV7-9 and TRBJ2-1, the CDR3 gives the full variable domain: DTGVSQNPRHKITKRGQNVTFRCDPISEHNRLYWYRQTLGQGPEFLTYFQNEAQLEKSRLLSDRFSAERPKGSFSTLEIQRTEQGDSAMYLCASSLSRSGGGNEQFFGPGTRLTVL.

The gene calls are TRBV6-5 and TRBJ1-1; TCRdb indicates TRBD1, and absent DNA this call remains unverified. This CDR3 has 13 residues. Germline values: CDR1 MNHEY, CDR2 SVGAGI. The CDR3 sequence is CASRGQVLTEAFF.

The chain recombines TRBV15 with TRBJ2-7; TCRdb's D call, TRBD1, is unchecked because there is no DNA. Germline CDR1 reads LNHNV; CDR2 reads YYDKDF (reference sequence). This CDR3 has 15 amino acids. The CDR3 protein is CATSEPGTVNYEQYF.

The rearrangement links TRBV15 to TRBJ2-1; TCRdb reports TRBD1, a call that lacks DNA to check it against. Germline V gene sequence: CDR1 LNHNV, CDR2 YYDKDF (reference sequence). The CDR3 is 15 residues long. CDR3 amino acids: CATSEGTSSYNEQFF.

V and J are TRBV20-1 and TRBJ1-2; the D gene TCRdb calls, TRBD1, cannot be checked with no DNA. The CDR3 covers 13 residues. CDR1 and CDR2 from the germline V gene are DFQATT and SNEGSKA (reference sequence). The CDR3 reads CSARVTGVYGYTF.

The CDR3 spells CASSAWDSSSTDTQYF. This sequence joins TRBV5-1 and TRBJ2-3; TCRdb's D call of TRBD1 is untestable without DNA. This CDR3 contains 16 residues. Germline V CDR1 and CDR2: SGHRS, YFSETQ. Combining the CDR3 with reference TRBV5-1 and TRBJ2-3 gives the whole variable domain KAGVTQTPRYLIKTRGQQVTLSCSPISGHRSVSWYQQTPGQGLQFLFEYFSETQRNKGNFPGRFSGRQFSNSRSEMNVSTLELGDSALYLCASSAWDSSSTDTQYFGPGTRLTVL.

The chain employs TRBV9 and TRBJ2-7; TCRdb selects TRBD2, and the lack of DNA leaves this call unchecked. The germline CDR1 and CDR2 sequences are SGDLS and YYNGEE. This CDR3 spans 16 amino acids. CDR3 in amino acids: CASSVAAASGEGEQYF.

V and J are TRBV20-1 and TRBJ1-1; as DNA is missing, the TRBD1 call by TCRdb cannot be tested. Per germline, CDR1 DFQATT and CDR2 SNEGSKA (reference sequence). The CDR3 runs to 13 residues. The CDR3 sequence is CSAMGQGGTEAFF.

The chain has TRBV30 and TRBJ1-4. The V gene's germline CDR1 is GTSNPN and CDR2 SVGIG (reference sequence). This CDR3 is 13 amino acids long. CDR3 region: CAWTGRPNEKLFF.

This sequence joins TRBV5-6 and TRBJ2-2. CDR1 SGHDT and CDR2 YYEEEE come from the germline V gene. This CDR3 comprises 15 residues. This CDR3 is CASSSNYWNTGELFF.

This chain connects TRBV24-1 to TRBJ2-3; TCRdb picks TRBD1, but there is no DNA to check that call. Germline CDR1 KGHDR, CDR2 SFDVKD. The CDR3 loop spans 14 amino acids. Here the CDR3 reads CATSLQGAADTQYF.

The V call is TRBV5-5, the J call TRBJ2-7; TCRdb lists TRBD1, though no DNA is available to test this call. From germline, CDR1 is SGHKS and CDR2 YYEKEE (reference sequence). CDR3 length: 16 amino acids. The CDR3 loop reads CASSGGPDRATYEQYF.

The V call is TRBV7-9, the J call TRBJ2-1; TCRdb returns TRBD2, unconfirmable since there is no DNA. The CDR3 spans 16 residues. Germline CDR1 reads SEHNR; CDR2 reads FQNEAQ (reference sequence). CDR3 protein: CASSILTSGSQDEQFF.

The J gene is TRBJ1-2, the V gene TRBV7-9. Germline assignment: CDR1 SEHNR and CDR2 FQNEAQ (reference sequence). The CDR3 sequence is 12 residues long. The chain's CDR3 is CASSLAGDGYTF.

The gene calls are TRBV12-3 or TRBV12-4 and TRBJ2-1; no DNA is available, so the TRBD1 call from TCRdb remains unchecked. This CDR3 spans 15 amino acids. This CDR3 is CASSTGPGDGNEQFF.

The chain's CDR3 is CASSEQTSSWSYNEQFF. V and J are TRBV10-2 and TRBJ2-1; TCRdb proposes TRBD2, but this gene call is untestable without DNA. CDR3 length: 17 amino acids. Germline V CDR1 and CDR2: WSHSY, SAAADI.

The chain couples TRBV7-2 to TRBJ2-1; the D call from TCRdb, TRBD2, cannot be confirmed without DNA. The CDR3 loop spans 15 amino acids. Germline assignment: CDR1 SGHTA and CDR2 FQGNSA. The CDR3 sequence is CASRPTSGRADEQFF. Filled out from reference TRBV7-2 and TRBJ2-1, the complete variable domain reads GAGVSQSPSNKVTEKGKDVELRCDPISGHTALYWYRQSLGQGLEFLIYFQGNSAPDKSGLPSDRFSAERTGGSVSTLTIQRTQQEDSAVYLCASRPTSGRADEQFFGPGTRLTVL.

The chain combines TRBV20-1 with TRBJ2-7; TCRdb picks TRBD1, but there is no DNA to check that call. The CDR3 sequence is 14 residues long. Germline V gene lookup returns CDR1 DFQATT and CDR2 SNEGSKA (reference sequence). The CDR3 reads CSESPQGDKDEQYF.

The rearrangement links TRBV28 to TRBJ2-7; TCRdb names TRBD1, which stays unverified in the absence of DNA. Per germline, CDR1 MDHEN and CDR2 SYDVKM. This CDR3 has 15 amino acids. CDR3 sequence reads: CASTETGDTVYEQYF.

This chain joins TRBV24-1 and TRBJ1-5. The CDR3 consists of 13 residues. CDR1 and CDR2 from the germline V gene are KGHDR and SFDVKD. This CDR3 reads CATSDFGNQPQHF.

The gene calls are TRBV20-1 and TRBJ2-7; TCRdb outputs TRBD2, but without DNA this stays unchecked. CDR3 length: 14 residues. CDR1 and CDR2 (germline): DFQATT, SNEGSKA (reference sequence). CDR3 region: CSARGELRSYEQYF.

The rearrangement joins TRBV7-3 to TRBJ2-2. Germline V lookup: CDR1 SGHTA, CDR2 FQGTGA. There are 15 residues in the CDR3. CDR3 sequence reads: CASSPATSFTGELFF.

This sequence joins TRBV7-9 and TRBJ1-2; TCRdb gives TRBD1 as the D gene, but with no DNA this cannot be confirmed. CDR1 SEHNR and CDR2 FQNEAQ come from the germline V gene (reference sequence). This CDR3 is built from 13 residues. The CDR3 is CASRTGTVYGYTF.

The chain uses TRBV6-5 and TRBJ1-1; the TRBD1 assignment by TCRdb is unverifiable without DNA. The CDR3 contains 16 residues. CDR1 and CDR2 from the germline V gene are MNHEY and SVGAGI. CDR3 residues: CASSLGQFRMGTEAFF.